This T cell receptor beta chain emerged from a study of OX40 agonist ivuxolimab in advanced cancers. Study details: Every 2 weeks, patients received ivuxolimab intravenously, dosed at 0.01 to 10 mg/kg. General study findings and limits: There was clonal expansion of CD4+ and CD8+ blood T cells by week 6 at 0.1 to 3.0 mg/kg. In general, CD8+ T cells held more expanded clones than CD4+ did, on average.

Germline CDR1 and CDR2: SGHRS and YFSETQ. The CDR3 is 14 amino acids. V lost 0 bases, J lost 5 bases, and 11 bases lay in between. A remark on this clone: Its specificity is unknown.

Method: immunoSEQ multiplex PCR; TCRdb's copy keeps in-frame clones and lacks some. The table shows roughly 80,000 clones, with roughly 91% occurring only once. The genes are TRBV5-1 and TRBJ1-1; D possibly corresponds to TRBD1 (5 bases). The clonotype originates from an adult with an advanced solid tumor such as melanoma, head and neck, liver or kidney cancer. The sample here was CD4+ or CD8+ T cells sorted from blood, taken in a trial of the OX40 agonist ivuxolimab. The CDR3 region is CASSLVGRGTEAFF. The CDR3 nucleotides read TGCGCCAGCAGCTTGGTGGGGCGGGGAACTGAAGCTTTCTTT. The full variable domain, in which reference TRBV5-1 and TRBJ1-1 provide the parts outside the CDR3, is KAGVTQTPRYLIKTRGQQVTLSCSPISGHRSVSWYQQTPGQGLQFLFEYFSETQRNKGNFPGRFSGRQFSNSRSEMNVSTLELGDSALYLCASSLVGRGTEAFFGQGTRLTVV.